One and the same sample provided the 10 T cell receptor beta chains below, sequenced in a study of cytomegalovirus exposure and HLA in healthy donors. It was with 60 Vbeta and 13 Jbeta primers that the PCR ran. Only in-frame clones appear in the TCRdb table, and some are missing; sequencing was by immunoSEQ multiplex PCR. The sample contains roughly 130,000 clones, less than 80% of which appear only once. Source material: PBMCs. The receptors stem from a woman aged 50 to 65 in good health and CMV-seropositive.

This chain links TRBV7-2 with TRBJ2-1; perhaps TRBD2 as D (7 bases). Trimming stripped 0 bases from V and 10 bases from J, with 16 bases between. CDR3 size: 15 residues. Germline assignment: CDR1 SGHTA and CDR2 FQGNSA. The CDR3 DNA sequence: TGTGCCAGCAGCTTAGCTGGGGGGGGGCACTTGGAGCAGTTCTTC. This sequence encodes CASSLAGGGHLEQFF.

The chain employs TRBV18 and TRBJ1-1; 7 nucleotides line up with TRBD1. Trimming took 3 bases from V and 0 from J; bases not matched to a gene: 19. CDR1 and CDR2 from the germline V gene are KGHSH and LQKENI. This CDR3 is 20 amino acids long. CDR3 bases: TGTGCCAGCTCACCCTCGGATACCGGGACAGTCGACTTCATGAACACTGAAGCTTTCTTT. This sequence encodes CASSPSDTGTVDFMNTEAFF.

This clone was seen only once. The V call is TRBV2, the J call TRBJ1-1; D ambiguous. V was pared by 5 bases and J by 3 bases, with 4 bases between. Germline values: CDR1 SNHLY, CDR2 FYNNEI. The CDR3 is 11 residues long. The CDR3 sequence: CASSPYTEAFF. CDR3 sequence (DNA): TGTGCCAGCAGTCCGTACACTGAAGCTTTCTTT.

The chain recombines TRBV6-6 with TRBJ2-7; D not resolved. From germline, CDR1 is MNHNY and CDR2 SVGAGI (reference sequence). V lost 0 bases and J lost 4, with 13 bases in between. This CDR3 is built from 15 residues. The CDR3 region has the DNA TGTGCCAGCAGTTACTCTTTGCGGAGTACGTACGAGCAGTACTTC. This translates into CASSYSLRSTYEQYF.

The chain couples TRBV19 to TRBJ1-3, with D possibly being TRBD1 (6 bases). The CDR3 has 14 residues. V lost 3 bases and J 2 bases, leaving 8 bases between the germline ends. The germline V gene has CDR1 LNHDA and CDR2 SQIVND (reference sequence). In DNA, the CDR3 is TGTGCCAGTAGTATCGCAGGGGCTGGAAACACCATATATTTT. Protein: CASSIAGAGNTIYF.

The chain recombines TRBV30 with TRBJ2-3; D remains ambiguous. Between the trimmed V and J ends, which lost 3 bases and 0 bases, there was a span of 10 bases. This CDR3 region has 14 residues. Per germline, CDR1 GTSNPN and CDR2 SVGIG (reference sequence). The DNA for the CDR3 is TGTGCCTGGAGGCCGAGAAGTAGCACAGATACGCAGTATTTT. Encoded protein: CAWRPRSSTDTQYF. Together with reference TRBV30 and TRBJ2-3, the CDR3 gives the full variable domain: SQTIHQWPATLVQPVGSPLSLECTVEGTSNPNLYWYRQAAGRGLQLLFYSVGIGQISSEVPQNLSASRPQDRQFILSSKKLLLSDSGFYLCAWRPRSSTDTQYFGPGTRLTVL.

The chain employs TRBV5-1 and TRBJ2-3; D might be TRBD2 (6 bases). The CDR3 has 15 residues. Germline V gene lookup returns CDR1 SGHRS and CDR2 YFSETQ. The ends were cut back, 0 bases at V and 2 bases at J, with 10 bases in the middle. CDR3 protein: CASSLDRDSTDTQYF. The CDR3 nucleotides read TGCGCCAGCAGCTTGGATAGGGACTCCACAGATACGCAGTATTTT.

This chain uses TRBV7-8 with TRBJ2-2, with 7 bases matching TRBD1. The CDR3 sequence is 15 residues long. Unmatched junction bases numbered 11, after V lost 7 bases and J lost 6 bases. The germline gives CDR1 SGHVS, CDR2 FQNEAQ. CDR3 sequence: CASTKRQGRSGELFF. CDR3 sequence (DNA): TGTGCCAGCACCAAGAGACAGGGACGATCCGGGGAGCTGTTTTTT. Looking up the rest from reference TRBV7-8 and TRBJ2-2 gives the full variable domain: GAGVSQSPRYKVAKRGQDVALRCDPISGHVSLFWYQQALGQGPEFLTYFQNEAQLDKSGLPSDRFFAERPEGSVSTLKIQRTQQEDSAVYLCASTKRQGRSGELFFGEGSRLTVL.

This clone has just one count. V usage is TRBV2 and J usage is TRBJ2-1; D unclear. Germline assignment: CDR1 SNHLY and CDR2 FYNNEI. The germline V and J ends were trimmed by 6 bases and 0 bases, with 9 bases remaining between them. The CDR3 is 14 amino acids. The CDR3: CASRSGISYNEQFF. The DNA for the CDR3 is TGTGCCAGCAGGTCAGGTATCTCCTACAATGAGCAGTTCTTC.

In this sample, this clone turned up once. The V gene is TRBV5-6, the J gene TRBJ1-2; 10 positions match TRBD1. This CDR3 is built from 14 residues. V dropped 4 bases and J dropped 1; count of bases not matched to a gene: 1. CDR1 and CDR2 from the germline V gene are SGHDT and YYEEEE. The CDR3 coding sequence is TGTGCCAGCAGCCGGGACAGGGGTAACTATGGCTACACCTTC. Translated: CASSRDRGNYGYTF. The variable domain in full, completed from reference TRBV5-6 and TRBJ1-2, reads DAGVTQSPTHLIKTRGQQVTLRCSPKSGHDTVSWYQQALGQGPQFIFQYYEEEERQRGNFPDRFSGHQFPNYSSELNVNALLLGDSALYLCASSRDRGNYGYTFGSGTRLTVV.